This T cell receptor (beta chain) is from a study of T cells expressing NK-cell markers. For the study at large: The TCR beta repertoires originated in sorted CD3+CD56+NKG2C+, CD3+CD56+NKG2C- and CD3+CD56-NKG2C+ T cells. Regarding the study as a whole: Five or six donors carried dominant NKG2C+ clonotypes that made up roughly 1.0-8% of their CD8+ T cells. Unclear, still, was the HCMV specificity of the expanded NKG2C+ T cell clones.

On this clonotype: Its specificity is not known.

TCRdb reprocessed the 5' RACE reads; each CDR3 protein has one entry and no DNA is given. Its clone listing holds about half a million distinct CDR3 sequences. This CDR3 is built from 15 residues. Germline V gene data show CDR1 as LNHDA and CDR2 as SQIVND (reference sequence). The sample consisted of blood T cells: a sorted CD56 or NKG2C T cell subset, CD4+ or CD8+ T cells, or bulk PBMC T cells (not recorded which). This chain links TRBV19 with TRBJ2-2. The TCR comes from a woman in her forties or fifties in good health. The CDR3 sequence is CASRVSLANTGELFF.